A selection of T cell receptor beta chains follows, all from one sample in a study of T cells in Graves' hyperthyroidism and ophthalmopathy. TCRdb ran MiXCR on the multiplex PCR reads and lists one entry per CDR3 protein. The sample lists 480,000 or so distinct CDR3 sequences, 40% to 50% seen once, with 44% in the top ten. The sample was peripheral blood or thyroid tissue (not recorded which). The receptors were gathered from an adult woman with Graves' disease, either hyperthyroidism or ophthalmopathy (not recorded which). CDR3s include the opening cysteine and the closing phenylalanine or tryptophan. A D gene is named only where the DNA matches it firmly. Not all rows give a size; the values are once, few, many and, for expanded clones, a class.

j_call v_call d_call clone_size cdr3_nt cdr3_aa
TRBJ1-6 TRBV7-6 TRBD1 NA TGTGCCAGCAGCTTAGAATGGGACAGCTACTCACCCCTCCACTTT CASSLEWDSYSPLHF
TRBJ2-7 TRBV20-1 TRBD1 many TGCAGTGCCAAGGATCCGGGACAGGCACCCTACGAGCAGTACTTC CSAKDPGQAPYEQYF
TRBJ1-2 TRBV5-8 NA many TGTGCCAGCAGCTTCAGGGGACCTTATGGCTACACCTTC CASSFRGPYGYTF
TRBJ1-6 TRBV5-1 NA NA TGCGCCAGCAGCTTGAGTAGCTCCGATATTTCACCCCTCCACTTT CASSLSSSDISPLHF
TRBJ1-1 TRBV11-2 TRBD1 few TGTGCCAGCAGCTTCCCGACAGGGGGCGGTGAAGCTTTCTTT CASSFPTGGGEAFF
TRBJ1-5 TRBV12-3/TRBV12-4 NA many TGTGCCAGCAGTTTCGGAAGGACACCTTCATGGCCCCAGCATTTT CASSFGRTPSWPQHF
TRBJ2-5 TRBV20-1 NA few TGCAGTGCTAGTCCCCGACCGCTTGGGCGAGAGACCCAGTACTTC CSASPRPLGRETQYF
TRBJ1-6 TRBV7-3 NA NA TGTGCTAGAGATGGGGGGCTAGATAATTCACCCCTCCACTTT CARDGGLDNSPLHF
TRBJ1-1 TRBV7-9 NA NA TGTGCCAGCAGCGTTGCGGCACCGGACACTGAAGCTTTCTTT CASSVAAPDTEAFF
TRBJ1-2 TRBV29-1 NA few TGCAGCGTTGAAGGGGGCTCGTTTGGCTACACCTTC CSVEGGSFGYTF
TRBJ1-2 TRBV12-3/TRBV12-4 NA many TGTGCCAGCAGTTTGGGGTATGCGGATGGCTACACCTTC CASSLGYADGYTF
TRBJ2-5 TRBV5-1 NA NA TGCGCCAGCAGCTTGGGCGGGGGCTGGGAGACCCAGTACTTC CASSLGGGWETQYF
TRBJ1-1 TRBV7-9 TRBD1 once TGTGCCAGCAGGAAAGGGGGGACAGTCGCTTTCTTT CASRKGGTVAFF
TRBJ1-5 TRBV29-1 TRBD1 NA TGCAGCTTTGGGACAGGGGATAGCAATCAGCCCCAGCATTTT CSFGTGDSNQPQHF
TRBJ2-7 TRBV7-9 TRBD1 NA TGCGCCAGCAGGAAGCCGGGCGACCGGGACAGGAACTACGAGCAGTACTTC CASRKPGDRDRNYEQYF
TRBJ2-7 TRBV28 TRBD2 NA TGTGCCAGCAGCTCAGGGACTAGCGGCGTCTACGAGCAGTACTTC CASSSGTSGVYEQYF
TRBJ1-3 TRBV24-1 NA once TGTGCCACCAGTGATGGGGACAAACACACCATATATTTT CATSDGDKHTIYF
TRBJ2-7 TRBV2 TRBD1 few TGTGCCAGCAGTGAGGGGACAGGGCTATACGAGCAGTACTTC CASSEGTGLYEQYF
TRBJ1-5 TRBV2 NA NA TGTGCCAGCAGTGAAGACGATGGCAATCAGTCCCAGCATTTT CASSEDDGNQSQHF
TRBJ2-7 TRBV10-3 NA few TGTGCCATCAGTGACTTTTTCACCGGGACACCGGACGAGCAGTACTTC CAISDFFTGTPDEQYF
TRBJ1-5 TRBV10-3 TRBD1 NA TGTGCCATCAGTGAGACCGGGACAGATTATCAGCCCCAGCATTTT CAISETGTDYQPQHF
TRBJ1-3 TRBV15 NA NA TGTGCCACCAGCAGAGATCTTGTTGGAGGGGTTGGAAACACCATATATTTT CATSRDLVGGVGNTIYF
TRBJ1-1 TRBV12-5 NA many TGTGCTAGTGGTTTGGCAGGAGGGGCTGAAGCTTTCTTT CASGLAGGAEAFF
TRBJ1-2 TRBV10-3 NA NA TGTGCTAGAGATCTCAGGCCAGGGAAGGATGGCTACACCTTC CARDLRPGKDGYTF
TRBJ1-5 TRBV12-3/TRBV12-4 TRBD1 NA TGTGCCAGCAGGACAGGGGGAGGTCTTCAGCCCCAGCATTTT CASRTGGGLQPQHF
TRBJ1-5 TRBV10-3 NA few TGTGCCAGCTCGCCAAAGGGACTCCTTATCAATCAGCCCCAGCATTTT CASSPKGLLINQPQHF
TRBJ1-6 TRBV25-1 NA NA TGTGCCAGCAATCTCAGGGATGATTCACCCCTCCACTTT CASNLRDDSPLHF
TRBJ1-6 TRBV20-1 NA many TGCAGTGCTAGAGGCAGGTCCATTGCGGTCCCTTCACCCCTCCACTTT CSARGRSIAVPSPLHF
TRBJ1-5 TRBV7-2 NA many TGTGCCAGCAGCTTAAGCCCCGGGAGGTTTGAGCCCCAGCATTTT CASSLSPGRFEPQHF
TRBJ2-5 TRBV7-6 NA NA TGTGCCAGCAGCCCTATCCGGCAAGGGGAGACCCAGTACTTC CASSPIRQGETQYF
TRBJ2-5 TRBV12-3/TRBV12-4 NA NA TGTGCCAGCAGTTTGGTCGGGCGGAATCAGCCCCAGTACTTC CASSLVGRNQPQYF
TRBJ2-5 TRBV10-3 NA NA TGTGCCATCACCGAAAGGACGGGGACCCAGTACTTC CAITERTGTQYF
TRBJ2-5 TRBV2 NA NA TGTGCCAGCAGTGATCGGGGGGCCAACCAAGAGACCCAGTACTTC CASSDRGANQETQYF
TRBJ1-5 TRBV6-5 NA NA TGTGCCAGCAGTGCCTCGGACAGCGGACTTAGCAATCAGCCCCAGCATTTT CASSASDSGLSNQPQHF
TRBJ2-2 TRBV4-3 TRBD1 NA TGCGCCAGCAGGGACAGGGGCCCGAACACCGGGGAGCTGTTTTTT CASRDRGPNTGELFF
TRBJ1-1 TRBV6-1 NA many TGTGCCAGCAGTGAGATGGGTGAAGCTTTCTTT CASSEMGEAFF
TRBJ1-5 TRBV2 TRBD1 NA TGTGCCAGCAGTATGACCCAGGGGGGCAATCAGCCCCAGCATTTT CASSMTQGGNQPQHF
TRBJ2-2 TRBV15 TRBD2 few TGTGCCTCCTCCATAGCGGGACGCACCGGGGAGCTGTTTTTT CASSIAGRTGELFF
TRBJ2-2 TRBV20-1 NA many TGCAGTGCTAGAGTTCCGCCGACCGGGGAGCTGTTTTTT CSARVPPTGELFF
TRBJ2-5 TRBV12-3/TRBV12-4 NA NA TGTGCCAGCAGTCCCGGACCGGGTAGGGTAGAGACCCAGTACTTC CASSPGPGRVETQYF
TRBJ1-5 TRBV20-1 TRBD1 NA TGCAGTGCCCAGGGACAGGTTTGGGATCAGCCCCAGCATTTT CSAQGQVWDQPQHF
TRBJ2-7 TRBV15 TRBD1 once TGTGCCTCCTCCCGGGACAGGTCCTCTGACTACGAGCAGTACTTC CASSRDRSSDYEQYF
TRBJ2-7 TRBV19 NA NA TGTGCCAGTAGTACCGACAGAAGGATCGCCCCCTACGAGCAGTACTTC CASSTDRRIAPYEQYF
TRBJ1-4 TRBV6-1 TRBD1 NA TGTGCCAGCGGATTCCAGGGGGACGGTGAAAAACTGTTTTTT CASGFQGDGEKLFF
TRBJ1-1 TRBV20-1 NA NA TGCAGTGCTGGGACGCTAGGTTTTGCTTTCTTT CSAGTLGFAFF
TRBJ2-5 TRBV6-1 TRBD2 many TGTGCCAGCAGTCCGGACGCGGGGGGAGGGCTGGGGACCCAGTACTTC CASSPDAGGGLGTQYF
TRBJ1-5 TRBV10-3 NA NA TGTGCCATCAGTGGGGGACAGCCCCAGCATTTT CAISGGQPQHF
TRBJ2-7 TRBV13 TRBD1 NA TGTGCCAGCAGCGAGGACAGGAGAGACTACGAGCAGTACTTC CASSEDRRDYEQYF
TRBJ2-5 TRBV6-1 NA many TGTGCCAGCAGTGAAGGCCTTAGAGGGACCCAGTACTTC CASSEGLRGTQYF
TRBJ1-6 TRBV20-1 TRBD1 many TGCAGTGCTAGGGGGGACAGCCATTCACCCCTCCACTTT CSARGDSHSPLHF
TRBJ1-1 TRBV11-1 NA many TGTGCCAGCAGCTCTCCCCCACGGGGGCAAGCTTTCTTT CASSSPPRGQAFF
TRBJ1-2 TRBV12-3/TRBV12-4 TRBD1 NA TGTGCCATCACCACCGGACAGGGCTATGGCTACACCTTC CAITTGQGYGYTF
TRBJ2-3 TRBV14 NA NA TGTGCCAGCAGCGTAGCCCTCACAGATACGCAGTATTTT CASSVALTDTQYF
TRBJ2-1 TRBV7-6 TRBD2 NA TGTGCCAGCAGCTTAACGGGAGGGGGGAATGAGCAGTTCTTC CASSLTGGGNEQFF
TRBJ1-6 TRBV14 NA NA TGTGCCAGCGGACAAGGGACCCTAGGTTCACCCCTCCACTTT CASGQGTLGSPLHF
TRBJ1-2 TRBV19 NA few TGTGCCAGCACCCCGCGGGGGTTGGACTATGGCTACACCTTC CASTPRGLDYGYTF
TRBJ2-2 TRBV15 TRBD1 many TGTGCCACCAGCAGGTTGGACAGGGCATCCGGGGAGCTGTTTTTT CATSRLDRASGELFF